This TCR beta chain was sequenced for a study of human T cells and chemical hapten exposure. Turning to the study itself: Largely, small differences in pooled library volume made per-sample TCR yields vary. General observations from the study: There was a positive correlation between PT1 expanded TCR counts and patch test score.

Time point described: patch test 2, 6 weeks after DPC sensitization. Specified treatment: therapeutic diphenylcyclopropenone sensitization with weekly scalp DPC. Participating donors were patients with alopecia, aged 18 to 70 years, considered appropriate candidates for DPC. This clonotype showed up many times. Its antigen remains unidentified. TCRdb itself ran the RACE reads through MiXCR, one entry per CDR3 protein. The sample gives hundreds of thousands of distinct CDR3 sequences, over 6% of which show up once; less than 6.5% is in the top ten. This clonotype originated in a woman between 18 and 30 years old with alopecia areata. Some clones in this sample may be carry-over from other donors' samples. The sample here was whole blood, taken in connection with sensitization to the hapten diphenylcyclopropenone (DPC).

CDR3 in DNA: TGCAGCGTCATCAGGGGGTCCAACACTGAAGCTTTCTTT. It translates to CSVIRGSNTEAFF. V gene TRBV29-1 combines with J gene TRBJ1-1; 7 nucleotides align to TRBD1. The germline CDR1 and CDR2 sequences are SQVTM and ANQGSEA. The CDR3 is 13 amino acids. Trimming removed 6 bases from V and 2 bases from J; junction bases left unmatched: 6.